Below, one T cell receptor (beta chain) is given with its context. Using immunoSEQ multiplex PCR, the repertoire was profiled, and TCRdb retains in-frame clones only, with some absent. The sample lists fewer than 150,000 clones, approximately 80% occurring once. Study members were between about 18 and 95 years old and lived in some 22 US regions. These data come from a study of blood T cell repertoires in COVID-19. As for the study in general: Cohort 3 donors were reported recovered after two negative PCRs, clearance, or symptom resolution. The samples span acute and convalescent COVID-19 from the United States, Italy and Spain.

Trimming removed 1 base at V and 10 bases at J, with 8 bases between. CDR1 is SEHNR and CDR2 is FQNEAQ in the germline V gene (reference sequence). The CDR3 has 12 amino acids. The receptor was isolated from a man aged 45-65 years in a cohort exposed to, infected with or recovered from COVID-19 (not recorded which). V is TRBV7-9 and J is TRBJ2-1; maybe TRBD2 (5 bases). The sequencing sample was made of PBMCs or T cells enriched from blood (not recorded which). As DNA, the CDR3 is TGTGCCAGCAGCTTAGGTACGGGGGAGCAGTTCTTC. Translation: CASSLGTGEQFF.